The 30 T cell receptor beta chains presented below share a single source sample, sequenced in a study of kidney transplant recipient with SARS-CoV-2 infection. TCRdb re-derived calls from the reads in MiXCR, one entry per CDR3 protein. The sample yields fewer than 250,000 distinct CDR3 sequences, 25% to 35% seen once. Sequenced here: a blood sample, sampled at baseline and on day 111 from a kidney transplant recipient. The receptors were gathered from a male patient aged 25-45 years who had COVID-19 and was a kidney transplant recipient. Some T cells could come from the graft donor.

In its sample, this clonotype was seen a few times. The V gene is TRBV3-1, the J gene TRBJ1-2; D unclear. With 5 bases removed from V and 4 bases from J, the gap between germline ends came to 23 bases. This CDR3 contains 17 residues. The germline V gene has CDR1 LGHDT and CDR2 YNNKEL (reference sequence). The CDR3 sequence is CASSGFPTLRKTYGYTF. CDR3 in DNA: TGTGCCAGCAGCGGTTTTCCCACCCTTCGAAAGACCTATGGCTACACCTTC.

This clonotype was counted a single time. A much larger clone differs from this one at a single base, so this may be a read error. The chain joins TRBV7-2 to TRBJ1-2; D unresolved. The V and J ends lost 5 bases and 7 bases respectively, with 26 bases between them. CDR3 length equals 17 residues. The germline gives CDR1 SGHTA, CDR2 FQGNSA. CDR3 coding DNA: TGTGCCAGCAGCGGGGTCATCAGAGACGGAAAGACCTGTGGCTACACCTTC. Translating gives CASSGVIRDGKTCGYTF.

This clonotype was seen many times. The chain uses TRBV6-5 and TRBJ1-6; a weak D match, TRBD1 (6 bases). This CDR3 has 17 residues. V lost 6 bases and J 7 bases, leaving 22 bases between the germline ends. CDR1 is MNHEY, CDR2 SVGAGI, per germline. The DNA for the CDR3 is TGTGCCAGCAGCCAATTAAGGGGGGCACGTGCGAATTCACCCCTCCACTTT. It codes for CASSQLRGARANSPLHF.

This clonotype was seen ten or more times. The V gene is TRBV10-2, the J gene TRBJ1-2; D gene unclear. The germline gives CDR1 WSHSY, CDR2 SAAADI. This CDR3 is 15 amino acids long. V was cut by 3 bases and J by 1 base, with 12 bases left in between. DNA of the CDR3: TGCGCCAGCAGTGAATCTCGAACTCTTAACTATGGCTACACCTTC. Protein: CASSESRTLNYGYTF.

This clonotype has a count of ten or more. CDR3: CASSSLMECRKTYGYTF. The DNA for the CDR3 is TGTGCCAGCAGTTCTTTAATGGAATGTAGAAAGACCTATGGCTACACCTTC. J is TRBJ1-2 and V is TRBV6-5; D is undetermined. V was clipped by 4 bases and J by 4 bases, with 22 bases between them. The length of the CDR3 is 17 residues. CDR1 is MNHEY, CDR2 SVGAGI, per germline.

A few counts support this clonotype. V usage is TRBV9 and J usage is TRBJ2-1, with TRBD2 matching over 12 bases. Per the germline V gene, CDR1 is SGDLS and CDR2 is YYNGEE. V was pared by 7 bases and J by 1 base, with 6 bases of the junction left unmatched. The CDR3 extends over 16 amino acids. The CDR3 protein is CASAATSGSSYNEQFF. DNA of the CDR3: TGTGCCAGCGCGGCGACTAGCGGGAGTTCCTACAATGAGCAGTTCTTC.

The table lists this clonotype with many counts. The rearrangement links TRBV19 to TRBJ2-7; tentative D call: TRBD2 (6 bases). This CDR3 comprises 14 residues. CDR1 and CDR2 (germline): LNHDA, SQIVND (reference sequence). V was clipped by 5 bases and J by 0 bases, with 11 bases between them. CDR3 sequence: CASSDSGVSYEQYF. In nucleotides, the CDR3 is TGTGCCAGTAGTGATAGCGGAGTCTCCTACGAGCAGTACTTC.

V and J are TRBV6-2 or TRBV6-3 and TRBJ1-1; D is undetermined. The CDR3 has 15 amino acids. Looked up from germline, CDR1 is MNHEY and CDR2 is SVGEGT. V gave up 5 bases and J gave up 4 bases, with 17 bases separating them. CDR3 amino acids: CASSPHKGLVTEAFF. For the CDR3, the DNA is TGTGCCAGCAGTCCCCACAAGGGTCTCGTCACTGAAGCTTTCTTT.

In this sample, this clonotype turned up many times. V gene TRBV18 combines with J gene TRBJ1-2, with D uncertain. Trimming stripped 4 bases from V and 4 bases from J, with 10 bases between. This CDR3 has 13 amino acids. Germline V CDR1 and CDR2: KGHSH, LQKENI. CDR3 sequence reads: CASSQGSSYGYTF. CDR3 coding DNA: TGTGCCAGCTCACAGGGCAGCTCCTATGGCTACACCTTC.

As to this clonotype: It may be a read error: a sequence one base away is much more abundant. CDR3 region: CAGSVESGYNEQFF. The CDR3 DNA sequence: TGTGCCGGCAGCGTAGAAAGCGGTTACAATGAGCAGTTCTTC. The V gene is TRBV9, the J gene TRBJ2-1; perhaps TRBD2 as D (5 bases). CDR1 and CDR2 from the germline V gene are SGDLS and YYNGEE. CDR3 length equals 14 residues.

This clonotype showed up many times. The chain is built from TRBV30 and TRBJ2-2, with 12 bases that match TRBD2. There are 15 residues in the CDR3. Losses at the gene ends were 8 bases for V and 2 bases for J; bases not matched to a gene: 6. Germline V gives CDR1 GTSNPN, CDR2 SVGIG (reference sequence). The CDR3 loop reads CATGLAGLNTGELFF. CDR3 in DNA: TGTGCCACCGGACTAGCGGGACTTAACACCGGGGAGCTGTTTTTT.

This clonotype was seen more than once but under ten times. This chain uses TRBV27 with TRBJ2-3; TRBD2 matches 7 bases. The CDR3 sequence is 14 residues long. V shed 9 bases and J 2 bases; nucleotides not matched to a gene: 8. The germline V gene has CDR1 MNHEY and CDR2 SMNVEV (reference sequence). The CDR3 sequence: CASCSGYLTDTQYF. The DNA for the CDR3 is TGTGCCAGTTGTAGCGGGTACCTCACAGATACGCAGTATTTT.

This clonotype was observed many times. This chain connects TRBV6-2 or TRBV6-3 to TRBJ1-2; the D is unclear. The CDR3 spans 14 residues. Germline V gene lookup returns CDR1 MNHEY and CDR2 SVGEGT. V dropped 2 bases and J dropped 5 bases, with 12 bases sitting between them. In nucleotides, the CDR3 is TGTGCCAGCAGTTACCCGGCAGCTGCGTATGGCTACACCTTC. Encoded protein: CASSYPAAAYGYTF.

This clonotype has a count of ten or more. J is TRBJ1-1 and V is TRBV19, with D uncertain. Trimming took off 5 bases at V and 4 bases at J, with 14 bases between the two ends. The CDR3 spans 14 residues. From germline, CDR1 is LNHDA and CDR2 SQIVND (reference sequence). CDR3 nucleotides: TGTGCCAGTAGTCCCCCTGGCGGGTTCACTGAAGCTTTCTTT. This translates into CASSPPGGFTEAFF.

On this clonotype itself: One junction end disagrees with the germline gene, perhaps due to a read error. The CDR3 DNA reads as TGTGCCAGCAGCCAAGAAGAGGGGCACAAAAAACTGCTTTTT. The encoded protein is CASSQEEGHKKLLF. The V call is TRBV11-3, the J call TRBJ1-4; weak D call: TRBD1 (5 bases). This CDR3 is built from 14 residues. Germline assignment: CDR1 SGHNT and CDR2 YENEEA.

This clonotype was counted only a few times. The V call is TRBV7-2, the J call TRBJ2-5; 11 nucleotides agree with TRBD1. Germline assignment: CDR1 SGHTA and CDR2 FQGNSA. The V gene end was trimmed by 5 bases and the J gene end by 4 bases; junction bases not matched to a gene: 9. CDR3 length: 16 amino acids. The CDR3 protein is CASSPGQGAIVETQYF. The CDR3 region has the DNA TGTGCCAGCAGCCCCGGACAGGGGGCGATTGTAGAGACCCAGTACTTC.

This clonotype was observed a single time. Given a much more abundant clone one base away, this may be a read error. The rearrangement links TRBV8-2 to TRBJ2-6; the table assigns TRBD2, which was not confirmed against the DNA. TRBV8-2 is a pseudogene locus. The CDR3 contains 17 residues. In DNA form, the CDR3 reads TGTGGCAAAATCAAGAGGGTAACACAAAGTCGGGCCAACGTCCTGACTTTC. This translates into CGKIKRVTQSRANVLTF.

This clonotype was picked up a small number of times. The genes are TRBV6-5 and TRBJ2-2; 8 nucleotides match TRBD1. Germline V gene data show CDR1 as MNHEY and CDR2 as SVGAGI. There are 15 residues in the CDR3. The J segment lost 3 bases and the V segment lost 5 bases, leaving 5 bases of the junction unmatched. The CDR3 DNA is TGTGCCAGCAGTCCACAGGGGGGTGACACCGGGGAGCTGTTTTTT. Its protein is CASSPQGGDTGELFF.

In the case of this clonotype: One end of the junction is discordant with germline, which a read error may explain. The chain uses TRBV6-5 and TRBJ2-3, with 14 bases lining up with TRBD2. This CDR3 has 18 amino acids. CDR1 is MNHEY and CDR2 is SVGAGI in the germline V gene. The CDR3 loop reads CASSRAGTSGRRPDTRYF. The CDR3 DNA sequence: TGTGCCAGCAGCCGTGCCGGGACTAGCGGGAGAAGGCCAGATACGCGGTATTTT.

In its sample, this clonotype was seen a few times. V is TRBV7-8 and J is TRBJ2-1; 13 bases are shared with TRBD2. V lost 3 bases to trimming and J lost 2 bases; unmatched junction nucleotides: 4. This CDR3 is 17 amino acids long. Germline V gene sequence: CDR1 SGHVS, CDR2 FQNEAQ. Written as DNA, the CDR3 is TGTGCCAGCAGCTTCTTCGGGACTAGCGGGGCCTACAATGAGCAGTTCTTC. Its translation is CASSFFGTSGAYNEQFF.

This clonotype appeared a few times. The CDR3 sequence is CASPSGGGGEKLFF. CDR3 coding DNA: TGTGCCAGCCCTTCAGGGGGGGGGGGTGAAAAACTGTTTTTT. The V call is TRBV7-3, the J call TRBJ1-4; 7 bases align to TRBD1. The germline gives CDR1 SGHTA, CDR2 FQGTGA. The CDR3 extends over 14 amino acids. V lost 8 bases to trimming and J lost 7 bases; unmatched junction nucleotides: 10.

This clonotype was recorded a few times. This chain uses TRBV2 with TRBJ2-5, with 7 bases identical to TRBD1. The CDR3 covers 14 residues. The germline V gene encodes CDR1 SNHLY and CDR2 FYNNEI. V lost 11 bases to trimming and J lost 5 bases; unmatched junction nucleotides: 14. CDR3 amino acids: CALSRKGAIETQYF. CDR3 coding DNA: TGTGCCCTTTCCCGGAAGGGGGCCATCGAGACCCAGTACTTC.

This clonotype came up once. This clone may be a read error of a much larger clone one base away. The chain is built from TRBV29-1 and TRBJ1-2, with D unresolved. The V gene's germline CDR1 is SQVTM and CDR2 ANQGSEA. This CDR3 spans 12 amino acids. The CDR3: CGVEKSGFGYTF. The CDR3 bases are TGCGGCGTTGAAAAATCGGGGTTTGGCTACACCTTC.

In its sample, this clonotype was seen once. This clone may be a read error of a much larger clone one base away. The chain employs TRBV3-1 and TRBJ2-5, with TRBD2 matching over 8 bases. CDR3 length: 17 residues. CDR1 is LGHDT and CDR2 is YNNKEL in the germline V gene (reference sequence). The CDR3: CANSQDGTSFLQETQYF. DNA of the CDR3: TGTGCCAACAGCCAAGATGGGACTAGTTTCCTCCAAGAGACCCAGTACTTC.

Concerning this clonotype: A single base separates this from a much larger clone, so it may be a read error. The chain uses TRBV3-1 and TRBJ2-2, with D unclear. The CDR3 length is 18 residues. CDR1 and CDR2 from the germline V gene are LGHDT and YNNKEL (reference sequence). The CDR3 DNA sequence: TGTACCAGCAGCTTAGGGCTTCCCATTTCAGGCTTGACCGGGGAGCTGTTTTTT. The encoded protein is CTSSLGLPISGLTGELFF. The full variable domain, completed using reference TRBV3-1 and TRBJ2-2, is DTAVSQTPKYLVTQMGNDKSIKCEQNLGHDTMYWYKQDSKKFLKIMFSYNNKELIINETVPNRFSPKSPDKAHLNLHINSLELGDSAVYFCTSSLGLPISGLTGELFFGEGSRLTVL.

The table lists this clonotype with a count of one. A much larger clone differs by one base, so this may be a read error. CDR3 loop: CASSWCLPISGLTGDLFF. CDR3 in DNA: TGTGCCAGCAGCTGGTGTCTTCCCATTTCAGGCTTGACCGGGGATCTGTTTTTT. The chain links TRBV3-1 to TRBJ2-2, with D tentatively TRBD2 (5 bases). The CDR3 runs 18 residues. Germline CDR1 and CDR2: LGHDT and YNNKEL (reference sequence).

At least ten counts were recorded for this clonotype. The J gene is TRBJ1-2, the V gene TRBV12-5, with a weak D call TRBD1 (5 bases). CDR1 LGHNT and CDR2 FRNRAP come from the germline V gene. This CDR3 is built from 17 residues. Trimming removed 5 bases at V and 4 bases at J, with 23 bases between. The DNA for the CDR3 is TGTGCTAGTGGTGGGAGAGATTTGCAGGGAAAGACCTATGGCTACACCTTC. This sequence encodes CASGGRDLQGKTYGYTF.

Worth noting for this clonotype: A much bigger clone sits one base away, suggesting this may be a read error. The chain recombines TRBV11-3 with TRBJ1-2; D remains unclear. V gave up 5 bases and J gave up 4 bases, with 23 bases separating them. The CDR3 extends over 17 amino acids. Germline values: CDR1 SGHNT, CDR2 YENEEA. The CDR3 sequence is CASSTCLDLGKAYGYTF. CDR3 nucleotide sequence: TGTGCCAGCAGCACTTGTCTCGATCTCGGAAAGGCCTATGGCTACACCTTC.

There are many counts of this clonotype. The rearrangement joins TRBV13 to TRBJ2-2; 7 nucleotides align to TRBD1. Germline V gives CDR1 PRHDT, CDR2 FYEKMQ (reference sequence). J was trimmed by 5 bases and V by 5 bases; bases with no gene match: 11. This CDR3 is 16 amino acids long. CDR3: CASSPPDRVETGELFF. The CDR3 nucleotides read TGTGCCAGCAGCCCCCCTGACAGGGTAGAAACCGGGGAGCTGTTTTTT.

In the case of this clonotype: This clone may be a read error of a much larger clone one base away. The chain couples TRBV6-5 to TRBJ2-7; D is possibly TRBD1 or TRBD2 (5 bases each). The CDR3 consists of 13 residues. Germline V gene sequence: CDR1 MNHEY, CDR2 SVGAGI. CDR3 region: CANSRDAPYEQYF. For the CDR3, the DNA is TGTGCCAACAGTCGGGACGCCCCCTACGAGCAGTACTTC.